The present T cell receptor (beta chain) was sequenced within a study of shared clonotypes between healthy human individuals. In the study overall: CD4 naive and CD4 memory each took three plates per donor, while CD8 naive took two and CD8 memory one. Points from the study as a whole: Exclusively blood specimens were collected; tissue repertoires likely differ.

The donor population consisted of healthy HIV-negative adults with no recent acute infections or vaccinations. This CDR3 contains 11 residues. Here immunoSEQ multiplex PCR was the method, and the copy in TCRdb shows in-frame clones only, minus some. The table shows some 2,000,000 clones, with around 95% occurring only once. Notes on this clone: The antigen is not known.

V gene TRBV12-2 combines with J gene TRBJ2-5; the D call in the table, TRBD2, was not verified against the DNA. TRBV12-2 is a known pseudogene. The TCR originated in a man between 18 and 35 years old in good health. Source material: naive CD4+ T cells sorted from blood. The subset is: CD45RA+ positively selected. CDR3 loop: CARPLRETQYF. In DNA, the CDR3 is TGTGCAAGGCCCCTGAGGGAGACCCAGTACTTC.